This T cell receptor (beta chain) was sequenced for a study of PD-1 blockade in classical Hodgkin lymphoma. Trimming took 5 bases from V and 1 from J; bases not matched to a gene: 0. The germline CDR1 and CDR2 sequences are LNHDA and SQIVND (reference sequence). The CDR3 has 13 residues. Brentuximab vedotin exposure varied among the patients, all of whom had relapsed after autologous stem cell transplantation. TCRdb's table, derived via immunoSEQ multiplex PCR, lists solely in-frame clones and lacks some. The data hold approximately 12,000 clones, with roughly 77% observed a single time. This material consisted of peripheral blood mononuclear cells (PBMCs), taken at baseline. V usage is TRBV19 and J usage is TRBJ1-1, with 8 nucleotides matching TRBD1. The TCR sequence derives from a human donor with classical Hodgkin lymphoma. DNA for the CDR3: TGTGCCAGTAGTGACAGGGGGAACACTGAAGCTTTCTTT. Amino acid sequence: CASSDRGNTEAFF.